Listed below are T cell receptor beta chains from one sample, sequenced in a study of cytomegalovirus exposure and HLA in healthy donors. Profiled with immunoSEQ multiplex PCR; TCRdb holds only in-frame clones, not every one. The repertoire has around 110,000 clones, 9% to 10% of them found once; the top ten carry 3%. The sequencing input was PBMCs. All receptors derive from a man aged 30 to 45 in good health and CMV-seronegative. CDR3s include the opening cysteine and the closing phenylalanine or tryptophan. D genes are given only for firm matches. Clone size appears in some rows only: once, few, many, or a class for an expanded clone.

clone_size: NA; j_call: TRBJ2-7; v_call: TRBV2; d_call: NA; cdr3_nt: TGTGCCAGCAGTAGTGAGGTCTACGAGCAGTACTTC; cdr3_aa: CASSSEVYEQYF
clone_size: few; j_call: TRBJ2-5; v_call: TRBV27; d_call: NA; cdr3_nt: TGTGCCAGCAGTCCTCGACAGGCCTCGAGGGAGACCCAGTACTTC; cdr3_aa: CASSPRQASRETQYF
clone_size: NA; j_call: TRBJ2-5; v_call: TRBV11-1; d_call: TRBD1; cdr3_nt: TGTGCCAGCAGCCAAGGCTGGACAGGGACGCAAGAGACCCAGTACTTC; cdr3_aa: CASSQGWTGTQETQYF
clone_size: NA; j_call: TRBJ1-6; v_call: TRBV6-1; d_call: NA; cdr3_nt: TGTGCCAGCCGGGAGGTAGGGGGAGGCAATTCACCCCTCCACTTT; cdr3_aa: CASREVGGGNSPLHF
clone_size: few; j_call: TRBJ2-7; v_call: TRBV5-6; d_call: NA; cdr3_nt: TGTGCCAGCGGAGACAGGAGCTCCTACGAGCAGTACTTC; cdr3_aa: CASGDRSSYEQYF
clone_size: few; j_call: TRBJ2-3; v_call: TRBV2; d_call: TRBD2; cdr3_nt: TGTGCCAGCTGGGGGACTACCCCCCAAGATACGCAGTATTTT; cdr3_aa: CASWGTTPQDTQYF
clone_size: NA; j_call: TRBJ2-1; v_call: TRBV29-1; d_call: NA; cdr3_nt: TGCAGCGCCAGGACATCCGAGCAGTTCTTC; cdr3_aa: CSARTSEQFF
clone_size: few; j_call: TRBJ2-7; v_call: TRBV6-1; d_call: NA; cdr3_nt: TGTGCCAGCACCGAAGGGGGGGCGAACAGGGTGCAGTACTTC; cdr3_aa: CASTEGGANRVQYF
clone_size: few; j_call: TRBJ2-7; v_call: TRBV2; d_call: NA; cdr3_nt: TGTGCCAGCACCTCGGGACTCCAACGTGGGGAGCAGTACTTC; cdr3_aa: CASTSGLQRGEQYF
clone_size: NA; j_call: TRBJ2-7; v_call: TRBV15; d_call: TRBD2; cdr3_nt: TGTGCCACCAGCACCGCCCTAGCGGGAGACGTCTACGAGCAGTACTTC; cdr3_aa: CATSTALAGDVYEQYF
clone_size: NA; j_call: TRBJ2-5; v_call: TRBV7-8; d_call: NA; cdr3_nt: TGTGCCAGCAGCTTAGGTCCGAGCGGCGAGACCCAGTACTTC; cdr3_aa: CASSLGPSGETQYF
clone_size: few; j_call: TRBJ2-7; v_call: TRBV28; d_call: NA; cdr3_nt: TGTGCCAGCAGTTTCCGGAACTACGAGCAGTACTTC; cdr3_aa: CASSFRNYEQYF